Here is one T cell receptor beta chain with its context. The data were obtained in a study of blood T cells in healthy people across ages. PCR was performed a second time for about 7 to 11 cycles using a sample-barcoded 5' primer and a J-beta primer mix. The template-switch adaptor was a 5' adaptor with 12 random nucleotides. It tagged each cDNA molecule. TCRdb re-analysed the 5' RACE reads in MiXCR, keeping a single row per CDR3 protein. The sample carries 550,000 to 650,000 distinct CDR3 sequences, about 25% recorded once. Donors gave around 9.3 milliliters of peripheral blood apiece. Germline V lookup: CDR1 MNHEY, CDR2 SVGEGT. The ends lost 1 base at V and 4 bases at J; junction bases unmatched: 6. The CDR3 is made up of 18 amino acids. In addition, the sample was reused for a study of T cells of mothers and their children. As that report states: Every microgram of extracted RNA entered cDNA synthesis, approximately 1.5 ug per 15 ul.

The chain employs TRBV6-2 or TRBV6-3 and TRBJ2-1; 14 bases are a match to TRBD2. This TCR was recovered from a boy aged 2-9 years in good health. The sequencing sample was made of blood. CDR3 in amino acids: CASSYLGTSGRSYNEQFF. The DNA for the CDR3 is TGTGCCAGCAGTTACTTGGGGACTAGCGGGAGATCGTACAATGAGCAGTTCTTC.